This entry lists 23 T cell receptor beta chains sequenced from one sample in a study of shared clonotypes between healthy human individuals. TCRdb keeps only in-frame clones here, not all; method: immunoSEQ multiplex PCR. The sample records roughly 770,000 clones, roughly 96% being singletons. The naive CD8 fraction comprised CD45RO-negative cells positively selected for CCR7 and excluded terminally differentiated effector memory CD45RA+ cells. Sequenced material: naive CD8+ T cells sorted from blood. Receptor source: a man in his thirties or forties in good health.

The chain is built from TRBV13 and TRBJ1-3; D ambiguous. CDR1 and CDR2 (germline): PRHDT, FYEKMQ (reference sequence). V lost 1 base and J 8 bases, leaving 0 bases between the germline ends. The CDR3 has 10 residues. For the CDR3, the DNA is TGTGCCAGCAGCTTAGACACCATATATTTT. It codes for CASSLDTIYF. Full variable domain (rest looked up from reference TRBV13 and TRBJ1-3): AAGVIQSPRHLIKEKRETATLKCYPIPRHDTVYWYQQGPGQDPQFLISFYEKMQSDKGSIPDRFSAQQFSDYHSELNMSSLELGDSALYFCASSLDTIYFGEGSWLTVV.

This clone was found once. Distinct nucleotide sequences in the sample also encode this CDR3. The CDR3 DNA reads as TGTGCCAGCAGCCTCCCCGGGCATGAGCAGTTCTTC. Translating it yields CASSLPGHEQFF. The rearrangement links TRBV5-8 to TRBJ2-1, with D hard to call. The CDR3 is 12 residues long. CDR1 and CDR2 from the germline V gene are SGHTS and YDEGEE. V lost 4 bases and J 8 bases, leaving 10 bases between the germline ends.

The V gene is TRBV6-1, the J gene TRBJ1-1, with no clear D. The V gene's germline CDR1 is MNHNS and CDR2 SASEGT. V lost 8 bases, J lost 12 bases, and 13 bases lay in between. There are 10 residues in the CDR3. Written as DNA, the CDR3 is TGTGCCAGCCTCGGCATGACGCCTTTCTTT. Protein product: CASLGMTPFF.

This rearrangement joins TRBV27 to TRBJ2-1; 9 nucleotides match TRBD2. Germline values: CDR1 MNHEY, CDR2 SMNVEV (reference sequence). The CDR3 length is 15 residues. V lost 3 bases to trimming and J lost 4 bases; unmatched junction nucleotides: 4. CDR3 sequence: CASSLGLAAYNEQFF. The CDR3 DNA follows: TGTGCCAGCAGTTTGGGACTAGCAGCTTACAATGAGCAGTTCTTC.

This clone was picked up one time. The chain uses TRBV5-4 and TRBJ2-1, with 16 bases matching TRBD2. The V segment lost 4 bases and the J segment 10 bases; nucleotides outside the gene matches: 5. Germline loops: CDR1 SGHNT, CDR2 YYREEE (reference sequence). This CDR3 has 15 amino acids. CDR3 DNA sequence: TGTGCCAGCAGCGGGACTAGCGGGAGGGCCTGGGAGCAGTTCTTC. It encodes CASSGTSGRAWEQFF.

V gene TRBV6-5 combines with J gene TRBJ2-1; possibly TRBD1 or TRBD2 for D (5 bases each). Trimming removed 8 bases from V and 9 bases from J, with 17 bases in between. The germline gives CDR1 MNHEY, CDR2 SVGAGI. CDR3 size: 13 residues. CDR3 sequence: CASRSGSSGEQFF. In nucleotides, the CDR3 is TGTGCCAGCCGATCAGGGAGTTCGGGTGAGCAGTTCTTC.

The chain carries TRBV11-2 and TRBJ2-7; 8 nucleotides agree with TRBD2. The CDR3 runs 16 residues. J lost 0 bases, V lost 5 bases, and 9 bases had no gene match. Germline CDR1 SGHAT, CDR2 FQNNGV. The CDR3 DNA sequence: TGTGCCAGCAGCGCCGCCGGGAGCGGGAGCTCCTACGAGCAGTACTTC. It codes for CASSAAGSGSSYEQYF. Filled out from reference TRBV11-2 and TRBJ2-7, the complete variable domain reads EAGVAQSPRYKIIEKRQSVAFWCNPISGHATLYWYQQILGQGPKLLIQFQNNGVVDDSQLPKDRFSAERLKGVDSTLKIQPAKLEDSAVYLCASSAAGSGSSYEQYFGPGTRLTVT.

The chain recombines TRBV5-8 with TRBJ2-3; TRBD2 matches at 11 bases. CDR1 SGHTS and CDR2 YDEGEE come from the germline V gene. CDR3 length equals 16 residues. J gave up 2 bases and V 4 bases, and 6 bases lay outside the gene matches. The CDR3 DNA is TGTGCCAGCAGCCACGGACTAGCGGGTTACACAGATACGCAGTATTTT. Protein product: CASSHGLAGYTDTQYF.

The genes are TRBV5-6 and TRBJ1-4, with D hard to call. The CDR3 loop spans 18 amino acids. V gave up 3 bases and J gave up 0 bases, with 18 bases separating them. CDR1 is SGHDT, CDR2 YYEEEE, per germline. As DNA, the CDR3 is TGTGCCAGCAGCTGGACTCGGCGAACCTATTCAACTAATGAAAAACTGTTTTTT. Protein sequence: CASSWTRRTYSTNEKLFF. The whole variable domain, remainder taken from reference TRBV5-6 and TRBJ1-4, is DAGVTQSPTHLIKTRGQQVTLRCSPKSGHDTVSWYQQALGQGPQFIFQYYEEEERQRGNFPDRFSGHQFPNYSSELNVNALLLGDSALYLCASSWTRRTYSTNEKLFFGSGTQLSVL.

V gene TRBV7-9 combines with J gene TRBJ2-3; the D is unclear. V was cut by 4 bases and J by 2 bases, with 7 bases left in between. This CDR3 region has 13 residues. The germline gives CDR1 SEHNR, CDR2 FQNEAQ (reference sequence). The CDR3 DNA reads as TGTGCCAGCAGCTGGGAAGACACAGATACGCAGTATTTT. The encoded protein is CASSWEDTDTQYF.

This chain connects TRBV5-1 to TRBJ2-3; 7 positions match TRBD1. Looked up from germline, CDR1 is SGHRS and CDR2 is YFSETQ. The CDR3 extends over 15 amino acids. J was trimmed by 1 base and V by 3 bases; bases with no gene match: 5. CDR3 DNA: TGCGCCAGCAGCTGGGACAGAGAAGGCACAGATACGCAGTATTTT. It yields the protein CASSWDREGTDTQYF.

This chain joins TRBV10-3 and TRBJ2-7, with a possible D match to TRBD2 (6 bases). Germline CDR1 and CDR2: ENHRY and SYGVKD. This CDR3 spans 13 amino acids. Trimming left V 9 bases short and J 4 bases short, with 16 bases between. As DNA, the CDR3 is TGTGCCATGCGGGACGCTCTCGTATACGAGCAGTACTTC. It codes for CAMRDALVYEQYF.

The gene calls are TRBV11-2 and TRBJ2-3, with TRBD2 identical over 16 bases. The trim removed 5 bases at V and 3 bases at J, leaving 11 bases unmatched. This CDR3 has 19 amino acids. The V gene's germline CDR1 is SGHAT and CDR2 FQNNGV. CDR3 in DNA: TGTGCCAGCAGCCCCGGGACTAGCGGGAGGGTAGGGGGTACAGATACGCAGTATTTT. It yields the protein CASSPGTSGRVGGTDTQYF.

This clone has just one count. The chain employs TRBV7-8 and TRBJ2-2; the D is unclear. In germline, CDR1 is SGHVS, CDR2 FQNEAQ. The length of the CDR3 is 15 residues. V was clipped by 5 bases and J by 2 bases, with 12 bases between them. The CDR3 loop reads CASSPRAGNTGELFF. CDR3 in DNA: TGTGCCAGCAGCCCCCGTGCAGGCAACACCGGGGAGCTGTTTTTT.

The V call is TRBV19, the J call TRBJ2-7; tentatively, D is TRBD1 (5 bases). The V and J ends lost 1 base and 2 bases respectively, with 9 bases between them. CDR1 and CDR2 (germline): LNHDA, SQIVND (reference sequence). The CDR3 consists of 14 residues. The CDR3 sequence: CASSIGGHAYEQYF. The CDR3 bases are TGTGCCAGTAGTATAGGGGGCCACGCCTACGAGCAGTACTTC.

Here the CDR3 DNA reads TGTGCCAGCAGCCAATTGCAGGGGGACTACGAGCAGTACTTC. Translating gives CASSQLQGDYEQYF. The chain is built from TRBV4-2 and TRBJ2-7; TRBD1 agrees at 7 bases. J gave up 3 bases and V 2 bases, and 4 bases lay outside the gene matches. This CDR3 has 14 amino acids. Looked up from germline, CDR1 is LGHNA and CDR2 is YNFKEQ.

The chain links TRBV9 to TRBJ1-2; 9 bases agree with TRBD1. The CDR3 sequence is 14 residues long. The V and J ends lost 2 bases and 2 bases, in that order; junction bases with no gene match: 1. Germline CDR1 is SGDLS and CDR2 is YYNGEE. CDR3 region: CASSVGTGNYGYTF. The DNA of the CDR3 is TGTGCCAGCAGCGTGGGGACAGGGAACTATGGCTACACCTTC.

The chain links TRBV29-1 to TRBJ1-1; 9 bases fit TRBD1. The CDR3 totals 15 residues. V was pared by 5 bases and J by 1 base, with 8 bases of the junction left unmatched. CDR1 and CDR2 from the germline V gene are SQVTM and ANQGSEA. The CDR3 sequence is CSVQPRDRENTEAFF. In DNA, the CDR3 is TGCAGCGTTCAGCCACGGGACAGGGAGAACACTGAAGCTTTCTTT.

The CDR3 nucleotides are TGTGCCACCAGCAGAGAGAAAGGGTCCCCCTACAATGAGCAGTTCTTC. Amino acids: CATSREKGSPYNEQFF. V usage is TRBV15 and J usage is TRBJ2-1; D not certain. This CDR3 is 16 amino acids long. Per germline, CDR1 LNHNV and CDR2 YYDKDF (reference sequence). Trimming shortened V by 0 bases and J by 2 bases, and 11 bases separated the two germline ends.

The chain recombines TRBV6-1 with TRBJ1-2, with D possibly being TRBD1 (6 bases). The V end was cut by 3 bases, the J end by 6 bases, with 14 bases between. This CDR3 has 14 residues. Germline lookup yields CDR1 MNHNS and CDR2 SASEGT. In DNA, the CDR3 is TGTGCCAGCAGTGAGTTGGGAGGGGGGCATGGCTACACCTTC. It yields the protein CASSELGGGHGYTF.

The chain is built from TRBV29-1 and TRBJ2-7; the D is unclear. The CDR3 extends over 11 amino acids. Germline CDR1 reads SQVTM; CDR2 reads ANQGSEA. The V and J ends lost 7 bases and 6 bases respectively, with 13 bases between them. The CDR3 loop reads CSAGSRAEQYF. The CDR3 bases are TGCAGCGCTGGTAGCCGGGCCGAGCAGTACTTC.

The CDR3 spells CASSLSRGHTYEQYF. The CDR3 bases are TGTGCCAGCAGCTTATCACGGGGGCACACCTACGAGCAGTACTTC. The V and J genes are TRBV7-6 and TRBJ2-7; D tentatively reads TRBD1 or TRBD2 (6 bases each). The CDR3 has 15 amino acids. V was pared by 2 bases and J by 2 bases, with 13 bases between. From germline, CDR1 is SGHVS and CDR2 FNYEAQ.

The DNA for the CDR3 is TGCAGCGTTGAGGACAGAGATATGAACACTGAAGCTTTCTTT. Encoded protein: CSVEDRDMNTEAFF. The rearrangement uses TRBV29-1 and TRBJ1-1; tentative D call: TRBD1 (6 bases). Per germline, CDR1 SQVTM and CDR2 ANQGSEA. The CDR3 contains 14 residues. Trimming pared 3 bases from V and 0 bases from J, leaving 11 bases between. Using reference TRBV29-1 and TRBJ1-1 for the parts outside the CDR3, the full variable domain is SAVISQKPSRDICQRGTSLTIQCQVDSQVTMMFWYRQQPGQSLTLIATANQGSEATYESGFVIDKFPISRPNLTFSTLTVSNMSPEDSSIYLCSVEDRDMNTEAFFGQGTRLTVV.